This T cell receptor (beta chain) was observed in a study of blood T cell repertoires in COVID-19. Background on the study: Collection of acute and convalescent COVID-19 samples took place in the United States, Italy and Spain. PBMCs, B-cell-depleted T cells, or T cells were the source of the cDNA or gDNA that made up the material.

The germline V gene has CDR1 SEHNR and CDR2 FQNEAQ (reference sequence). The V segment lost 4 bases and the J segment 3 bases; nucleotides outside the gene matches: 6. CDR3 length equals 15 residues. As processed by the authors: Nucleated cell number was recorded as an estimate derived from reference gene primer amplification. Here immunoSEQ multiplex PCR was the method, and the copy in TCRdb shows in-frame clones only, minus some. V, J and clone size reflect that table, while D and trimming were determined from the DNA. Here the sample spans around 250,000 clones, around 87% being singletons. Sequencing was carried out using peripheral blood. The sequence was collected from a woman in her seventies with active or convalescent COVID-19. J is TRBJ1-2 and V is TRBV7-9; 9 bases align to TRBD1. In DNA form, the CDR3 reads TGTGCCAGCAGCTCGCTTGGGACAGGGTACTATGGCTACACCTTC. Translating gives CASSSLGTGYYGYTF.